This TCR beta chain came from a study of blood T cell repertoires in COVID-19 (TCRdb year 2020). Some background on the complete study: Samples covering the acute and convalescent phases of COVID-19 were provided by collaborators in the United States, Italy and Spain. The prospective study material was composed of cDNA or gDNA derived from T cells, B-cell-depleted T cells, or PBMCs. A freely available public database, intended as a resource for researchers studying the immune response to SARS-CoV-2, is where the repertoires were released. Where HLA class I and class II types were available, the types were taken from metadata supplied by the sample provider, not from assay-based typing. Samples were obtained from the ongoing ImmuneRACE study (first 160 participants) and from some 1,200 subjects provided by 6 global collaborators. Subjects who had been exposed to COVID-19, were actively infected with it, or had recovered from it provided the deeply sampled blood TCRbeta repertoires that made up the dataset. A de-identified subject ID, COVID-19 status, age in years and sex were almost always included in the sample metadata. The study at large found these results: The amount of clinical and demographic metadata varied by source and participant and was provided uncurated.

Participants in the prospective study were aged about 18 to 90 years, lived in some 24 United States geographic areas, and enrolled through a virtual design. To assign participants to cohorts, the prospective study relied on clinical history that participants themselves reported in a screening survey and a study questionnaire. Mobile phlebotomists in the prospective study collected whole blood, serum and a nasopharyngeal or oropharyngeal swab from every participant. Additional blood draws and questionnaires over an approximately 2-month period could optionally be provided by prospective study participants. Before DNA extraction, prospective study blood samples were shipped either frozen or at room temperature. CDR1 LGHDT and CDR2 YNNKEL were looked up in the germline V gene (reference sequence). The CDR3, cysteine through phenylalanine, is 14 amino acids long. The read is trimmed to its CDR3 DNA, 42 bases read in frame from base 1.

The immunoSEQ Assay, a bias-controlled multiplex PCR, was used to amplify TCRbeta CDR3 regions from genomic DNA. Regarding the original processing steps: The number of nucleated cells in each sample was estimated by amplification of reference gene primers within the assay. Sequence reads were collapsed and filtered to measure the absolute abundance of every unique TCRbeta CDR3 rearrangement. For each sample, productive Simpson clonality was calculated as the square root of Simpson's diversity index across productive rearrangements. TCRdb took this table from immuneACCESS and kept in-frame rearrangements with V and J called. Such tables lack part of the clones; where checked against another copy, unresolved V genes explain under half of the gap, and the rest is unexplained. From that table come the V and J calls and clone size; the DNA was used to work out D and trimming. Across this sample there are over 200,000 clones, with roughly 86% seen only once. Approximately 4.3% of the sample comes from the top ten.

Notes on this clone: The antigen this receptor binds is unknown. A junction end diverges from the germline sequence, so it may reflect a read error.

The chain couples TRBV3-1 (or the pseudogene TRBV3-2) to TRBJ1-5; a stretch of 8 junction bases matches TRBD1. Sequencing input: PBMCs or T cells enriched from blood (not recorded which). This receptor was obtained from a woman in her thirties with acute COVID-19. The CDR3: CASRQGAGNQPQHF. The nucleotides are TGTGCCAGCCGCCAGGGGGCCGGCAATCAGCCCCAGCATTTT.